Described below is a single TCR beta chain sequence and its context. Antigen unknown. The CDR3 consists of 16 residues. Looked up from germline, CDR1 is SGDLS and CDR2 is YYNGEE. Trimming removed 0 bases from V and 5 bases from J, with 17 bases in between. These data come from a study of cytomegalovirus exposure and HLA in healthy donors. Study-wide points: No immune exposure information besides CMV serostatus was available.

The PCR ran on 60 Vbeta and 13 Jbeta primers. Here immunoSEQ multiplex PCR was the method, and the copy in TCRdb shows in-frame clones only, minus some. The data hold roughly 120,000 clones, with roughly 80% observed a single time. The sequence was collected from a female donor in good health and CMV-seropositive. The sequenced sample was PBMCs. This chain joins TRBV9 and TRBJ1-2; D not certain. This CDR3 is CASSVGAGRTNYGYTF. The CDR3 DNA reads TGTGCCAGCAGCGTAGGAGCGGGCAGAACAAATTATGGCTACACCTTC.